The 32 T cell receptor beta chains below all came from one sample that was sequenced in a study of molecular identifiers for immune sequencing clone quantification (dated by TCRdb to the late 2010s). Receptors were amplified or captured by PCR. Data came from a NextSeq 500. TCRdb itself trimmed the public reads at Q25 with fastp, ran MiXCR and retained productive beta chains. When rows share a CDR3 protein, they turn into one entry using the most common DNA and genes. The sample data list some 89,000 distinct CDR3 sequences, and roughly 24% of these were observed just once. Of the sample, roughly 1% falls within the top ten clones. Sequenced input: naive CD8+ T cells from blood, with Jurkat cell RNA spiked in. Explained via the paper, the cell subset or site label denotes: FACS-sorted CD8+CD4-CCR7+CD45RA+ naive T cells. The receptors originated from a human donor in good health. Some libraries in this study had Jurkat cell RNA spiked in.

Of note for this clonotype: Possible read error: a much larger clone is one base away. The chain is built from TRBV6-6 and TRBJ2-7; D gene ambiguous. Per germline, CDR1 MNHNY and CDR2 SVGAGI (reference sequence). This CDR3 has 15 residues. CDR3 amino acids: CANSSWTATNYEQYF. For the CDR3, the DNA is TGTGCCAACAGTTCCTGGACCGCCACTAACTACGAGCAGTACTTC.

To note about this clonotype: Given the absence of the conserved phenylalanine or tryptophan at the CDR3 end, a read error is likely. This chain joins TRBV7-9 and TRBJ2-7; TRBD2 aligns across 14 bases. CDR1 and CDR2 from the germline V gene are SEHNR and FQNEAQ (reference sequence). The trim removed 5 bases at V and 9 bases at J, leaving 9 bases unmatched. This CDR3 has 15 residues. The CDR3, as DNA: TGTGCCAGCAGCCCGGGACTAGCGGGAGTTGGCGCGCAGTACTTG. Amino acids: CASSPGLAGVGAQYL.

This clonotype has at least ten counts. The rearrangement joins TRBV10-3 to TRBJ2-3; D is unresolved. V lost 0 bases, J lost 4 bases, and 11 bases lay in between. This CDR3 has 15 amino acids. CDR1 is ENHRY, CDR2 SYGVKD, per germline. The CDR3 region is CAISESYFGADTQYF. The DNA of the CDR3 is TGTGCCATCAGTGAGTCGTATTTCGGCGCAGATACGCAGTATTTT.

This clonotype was recorded at least ten times. This chain joins TRBV27 and TRBJ2-7; 8 bases fit TRBD1. The germline V gene encodes CDR1 MNHEY and CDR2 SMNVEV (reference sequence). The CDR3 has 14 amino acids. The V and J ends lost 6 bases and 4 bases, in that order; junction bases with no gene match: 8. The CDR3 bases are TGTGCCAGCAGCATAACGCGGACAGGGTACGAGCAGTACTTC. It is translated as CASSITRTGYEQYF.

The chain combines TRBV20-1 with TRBJ1-6; D might be TRBD1 (6 bases). The V and J ends lost 8 bases and 0 bases respectively, with 14 bases between them. The CDR3 extends over 15 amino acids. Germline values: CDR1 DFQATT, CDR2 SNEGSKA (reference sequence). CDR3 in DNA: TGCAGTACCCCAGGGGAAAGCTCCTATAATTCACCCCTCCACTTT. Its translation: CSTPGESSYNSPLHF.

There are many counts of this clonotype. V and J are TRBV5-1 and TRBJ2-3; TRBD1 matches at 8 bases. CDR1 SGHRS and CDR2 YFSETQ come from the germline V gene. V lost 5 bases, J lost 2 bases, and 7 bases stayed unmatched. CDR3 length: 15 residues. CDR3 DNA sequence: TGCGCCAGCAGTCTCGGACAGGGCAACACAGATACGCAGTATTTT. Its translation: CASSLGQGNTDTQYF.

Concerning this clonotype itself: A read error may account for a junction end that differs from germline. The V and J genes are TRBV5-1 and TRBJ1-1, with D possibly matching TRBD1 (6 bases). CDR1 is SGHRS and CDR2 is YFSETQ in the germline V gene. The CDR3 is made up of 15 amino acids. This CDR3 is CTSSATGYVDTEAFF. The CDR3 bases are TGCACCAGCAGCGCCACAGGGTATGTGGACACTGAAGCTTTCTTT.

This clonotype was picked up many times. The chain joins TRBV27 to TRBJ2-3; D is ambiguous. Trimming shortened V by 5 bases and J by 4 bases, and 10 bases separated the two germline ends. Germline lookup yields CDR1 MNHEY and CDR2 SMNVEV (reference sequence). This CDR3 contains 13 residues. CDR3 DNA sequence: TGTGCCAGCAGTACTTTAGCCCCAGATACGCAGTATTTT. Protein product: CASSTLAPDTQYF.

With regard to this clonotype: A clone one base away is much larger, so this may be a read error. The chain recombines TRBV4-3 with TRBJ2-7, with D hard to call. The ends were cut back, 1 base at V and 0 bases at J, with 10 bases in the middle. CDR1 and CDR2 (germline): LGHNA, YSLEER. The CDR3 is 15 residues long. DNA of the CDR3: TGCGCCAGCAGCCAAGGAGATGCCAGCTCCTACGAGCAGTACTTC. As protein: CASSQGDASSYEQYF.

Ten or more counts support this clonotype. This rearrangement joins TRBV27 to TRBJ2-7; tentatively, D is TRBD1 (6 bases). V shed 4 bases and J shed 3 bases, with 13 bases lying between them. Germline V gene sequence: CDR1 MNHEY, CDR2 SMNVEV (reference sequence). The CDR3 runs 14 residues. This chain's CDR3 is CASSYGAGVYEQYF. CDR3 nucleotide sequence: TGTGCCAGCAGTTACGGGGCAGGGGTCTACGAGCAGTACTTC.

In the case of this clonotype: Just one base apart from a much larger clone, this may be a read error. V is TRBV7-2 and J is TRBJ2-1, with TRBD2 identical over 8 bases. The CDR3 covers 15 residues. The germline CDR1 and CDR2 sequences are SGHTA and FQGNSA. Here the CDR3 DNA reads TGTGCCAGCGACCCCGAACTAGCGGTCTACAATGCGCAGTTCTTC. It is translated as CASDPELAVYNAQFF.

This clonotype was counted at least ten times. Germline and junction disagree at one end, which may indicate a read error. V usage is TRBV7-9 and J usage is TRBJ2-7; 10 bases match TRBD1. The length of the CDR3 is 12 residues. Germline CDR1 and CDR2: SEHNR and FQNEAQ (reference sequence). CDR3 sequence: CASSLEPGQGFF. CDR3 bases: TGTGCCAGCAGCTTAGAGCCGGGACAGGGGTTCTTC.

This clonotype was recorded at least ten times. The rearrangement uses TRBV4-1 and TRBJ1-5; D possibly corresponds to TRBD1 (5 bases). The CDR3 spans 15 residues. The germline V gene encodes CDR1 MGHRA and CDR2 YSYEKL. Between the trimmed V and J ends, which lost 3 bases and 2 bases, there was a span of 11 bases. As DNA, the CDR3 is TGCGCCAGCAGCCAGATAGACAGTGGCAATCAGCCCCAGCATTTT. This codes for CASSQIDSGNQPQHF.

This clonotype was seen only a few times. The rearrangement links TRBV6-5 to TRBJ1-1; D is unresolved. Trimming removed 0 bases at V and 5 bases at J, with 10 bases between. CDR3 length: 14 amino acids. Per germline, CDR1 MNHEY and CDR2 SVGAGI. The CDR3 DNA reads as TGTGCCAGCAGTTACTCGTACATTGGGACTGAAGCTTTCTTT. Amino acid sequence: CASSYSYIGTEAFF.

Remarks on this clonotype: A read error may explain this, as a much larger clone is one base away. Here the CDR3 omits its conserved ending phenylalanine or tryptophan, so a read error is the likely source. V gene TRBV5-1 combines with J gene TRBJ1-2; 9 nucleotides align to TRBD1. This CDR3 has 16 amino acids. Germline CDR1 SGHRS, CDR2 YFSETQ. V was clipped by 0 bases and J by 7 bases; unmatched bases: 10. As DNA, the CDR3 is TGCGCCAGCAGCTTGGCCGGGGGACAGGGCATTTTTGGCTACACCTCC. Translated: CASSLAGGQGIFGYTS.

As regards this clonotype: Possible read error: a much larger clone is one base away. The chain employs TRBV20-1 and TRBJ1-6; 7 bases match TRBD1. With V trimmed by 2 bases and J by 7 bases, 8 bases remained unmatched. Germline CDR1 reads DFQATT; CDR2 reads SNEGSKA (reference sequence). The CDR3 has 15 amino acids. CDR3 in DNA: TGCAGTGCTAGACCGCCCGGGACAGAAAATTCACCCCTCCACTTT. The encoded protein is CSARPPGTENSPLHF.

Points on this clonotype: Lacking the conserved final phenylalanine or tryptophan, this CDR3 likely reflects a read error. The chain uses TRBV6-2 or TRBV6-3 and TRBJ1-2; 7 bases line up with TRBD1. V lost 6 bases, J lost 8 bases, and 18 bases stayed unmatched. The V gene's germline CDR1 is MNHEY and CDR2 SVGEGT. This CDR3 comprises 16 residues. For the CDR3, the DNA is TGTGCCAGCAGCCTACTCTCCGGGACAGCGATATACGGCTACACCCTC. It is translated as CASSLLSGTAIYGYTL.

As for this clonotype: A single base separates this from a much larger clone, so it may be a read error. CDR3 protein: CACSLAGSNQPQHF. The DNA for the CDR3 is TGTGCCTGCAGTTTGGCAGGGAGCAATCAGCCCCAGCATTTT. This chain connects TRBV27 to TRBJ1-5, with a weak D call TRBD1 (5 bases). The CDR3 has 14 amino acids. In germline, CDR1 is MNHEY, CDR2 SMNVEV (reference sequence).

This clonotype occurred a few times. A much more abundant neighbour one base away suggests this may be a read error. The genes are TRBV20-1 and TRBJ2-7; possibly TRBD1 for D (5 bases). CDR3 length: 12 amino acids. V was cut by 6 bases and J by 7 bases, with 16 bases left in between. Germline CDR1 reads DFQATT; CDR2 reads SNEGSKA (reference sequence). CDR3 sequence: CSALQGMGEQYF. CDR3 DNA: TGCAGTGCCCTCCAGGGAATGGGGGAGCAGTACTTC.

The chain employs TRBV3-1 and TRBJ2-7; the D gene is possibly TRBD1 (5 bases). V was shortened by 4 bases and J by 0 bases, with 13 bases between the two germline ends. This CDR3 region has 15 residues. Germline V gives CDR1 LGHDT, CDR2 YNNKEL (reference sequence). CDR3 in amino acids: CASSRDRGFSYEQYF. DNA of the CDR3: TGTGCCAGCAGCCGGGATAGGGGCTTCTCCTACGAGCAGTACTTC.

On this clonotype itself: A much bigger clone sits one base away, suggesting this may be a read error. This sequence joins TRBV6-6 and TRBJ2-7, with TRBD1 matching over 9 bases. CDR1 is MNHNY and CDR2 is SVGAGI in the germline V gene (reference sequence). J was trimmed by 4 bases and V by 5 bases; bases with no gene match: 15. The CDR3 sequence is 17 residues long. CDR3 in amino acids: CASSHRQGTGKSYEQYF. The DNA of the CDR3 is TGTGCCAGCAGTCACCGCCAAGGGACAGGGAAATCGTACGAGCAGTACTTC.

This clonotype was seen many times. The V gene is TRBV6-4, the J gene TRBJ2-5; 11 bases are shared with TRBD2. The V segment lost 4 bases and the J segment 4 bases; nucleotides outside the gene matches: 5. The CDR3 spans 15 residues. Looked up from germline, CDR1 is MRHNA and CDR2 is SNTAGT. DNA for the CDR3: TGTGCCAGCAGTGTTAGCGGGAGGGCCACAGAGACCCAGTACTTC. It specifies CASSVSGRATETQYF.

At least ten counts were recorded for this clonotype. The gene calls are TRBV28 and TRBJ2-3, with D unresolved. The ends were cut back, 3 bases at V and 1 base at J, with 11 bases in the middle. CDR3 length equals 15 residues. Germline V gives CDR1 MDHEN, CDR2 SYDVKM. Here the CDR3 DNA reads TGTGCCAGCAGTTTTAGCTATCCCCGCACAGATACGCAGTATTTT. The encoded protein is CASSFSYPRTDTQYF.

On this clonotype: Relative to the germline gene, one junction end is altered; a read error may explain this. V and J are TRBV3-1 and TRBJ2-7; a possible D gene is TRBD2 (5 bases). The CDR3 is 16 residues long. Germline V gene sequence: CDR1 LGHDT, CDR2 YNNKEL (reference sequence). The CDR3 loop reads CASSQEGGSATYEQYF. The CDR3 DNA sequence: TGTGCCAGCAGCCAAGAAGGAGGATCGGCTACCTACGAACAGTACTTC.

The chain is built from TRBV9 and TRBJ1-2; D gene ambiguous. The CDR3 spans 16 residues. CDR1 and CDR2 from the germline V gene are SGDLS and YYNGEE. Trimming removed 0 bases at V and 5 bases at J, with 17 bases between. The CDR3 DNA sequence: TGTGCCAGCAGCGTAGACGCAGGCCCACCAGCGTATGGCTACACCTTC. Translated, it gives CASSVDAGPPAYGYTF.

Of note for this clonotype: This clone may be a read error of a much larger clone one base away. J is TRBJ2-1 and V is TRBV7-8, with 12 bases that match TRBD2. The CDR3 length is 15 residues. The V gene's germline CDR1 is SGHVS and CDR2 FQNEAQ. V was pared by 5 bases and J by 7 bases, with 6 bases of the junction left unmatched. CDR3 loop: CASSPRLAGVNEQFF. CDR3 in DNA: TGTGCCAGCAGCCCGAGACTAGCGGGGGTTAATGAGCAGTTCTTC.

This clonotype has at least ten counts. This chain connects TRBV5-1 to TRBJ1-1; 9 bases agree with TRBD1. The CDR3 is made up of 17 amino acids. CDR1 is SGHRS, CDR2 YFSETQ, per germline. J gave up 0 bases and V 1 base, and 7 bases lay outside the gene matches. The CDR3 is CASSLTGGQIVNTEAFF. In nucleotides, the CDR3 is TGCGCCAGCAGCTTGACAGGGGGCCAAATAGTGAACACTGAAGCTTTCTTT.

This clonotype was counted at least ten times. The CDR3 here is CASRIQGASQPQHF. DNA for the CDR3: TGTGCCAGCAGGATACAGGGGGCTTCTCAGCCCCAGCATTTT. This rearrangement joins TRBV27 to TRBJ1-5; 9 nucleotides line up with TRBD1. Per the germline V gene, CDR1 is MNHEY and CDR2 is SMNVEV (reference sequence). The length of the CDR3 is 14 residues. The ends lost 6 bases at V and 6 bases at J; junction bases unmatched: 6.

This clonotype showed up many times. This chain links TRBV27 with TRBJ2-5; D gene unclear. The CDR3 is made up of 11 amino acids. Germline-derived CDR1 and CDR2 are MNHEY and SMNVEV (reference sequence). The ends were cut back, 8 bases at V and 7 bases at J, with 11 bases in the middle. CDR3 residues: CASGAPPTQYF. The CDR3 nucleotides are TGTGCCAGCGGAGCCCCCCCGACCCAGTACTTC.

This clonotype was counted at least ten times. This chain connects TRBV27 to TRBJ2-2; 8 bases align to TRBD1. The germline gives CDR1 MNHEY, CDR2 SMNVEV (reference sequence). The CDR3 sequence is 16 residues long. Trimming removed 2 bases from V and 4 bases from J; junction bases left unmatched: 6. CDR3 DNA: TGTGCCAGCAGTTTAGGCGCAGGGGGCTTCACCGGGGAGCTGTTTTTT. Translating gives CASSLGAGGFTGELFF.

The table lists this clonotype with many counts. The V and J genes are TRBV15 and TRBJ2-7, with 10 nucleotides matching TRBD1. CDR1 is LNHNV and CDR2 is YYDKDF in the germline V gene (reference sequence). V trimming: 0 bases; J trimming: 6 bases; junction bases outside the gene matches: 5. This CDR3 contains 15 residues. This CDR3 reads CATSRDDRGPVEQYF. CDR3 nucleotide sequence: TGTGCCACCAGCAGAGATGACAGGGGGCCCGTCGAGCAGTACTTC.

This chain links TRBV7-3 with TRBJ2-2; D remains unclear. The CDR3 extends over 13 amino acids. Germline values: CDR1 SGHTA, CDR2 FQGTGA. Between the trimmed V and J ends, which lost 2 bases and 7 bases, there was a span of 8 bases. The CDR3 loop reads CASSLLSGGELFF. The CDR3 DNA sequence: TGTGCCAGCAGCTTACTGAGTGGCGGGGAGCTGTTTTTT. Full variable domain (rest looked up from reference TRBV7-3 and TRBJ2-2): GAGVSQTPSNKVTEKGKYVELRCDPISGHTALYWYRQSLGQGPEFLIYFQGTGAADDSGLPNDRFFAVRPEGSVSTLKIQRTERGDSAVYLCASSLLSGGELFFGEGSRLTVL.